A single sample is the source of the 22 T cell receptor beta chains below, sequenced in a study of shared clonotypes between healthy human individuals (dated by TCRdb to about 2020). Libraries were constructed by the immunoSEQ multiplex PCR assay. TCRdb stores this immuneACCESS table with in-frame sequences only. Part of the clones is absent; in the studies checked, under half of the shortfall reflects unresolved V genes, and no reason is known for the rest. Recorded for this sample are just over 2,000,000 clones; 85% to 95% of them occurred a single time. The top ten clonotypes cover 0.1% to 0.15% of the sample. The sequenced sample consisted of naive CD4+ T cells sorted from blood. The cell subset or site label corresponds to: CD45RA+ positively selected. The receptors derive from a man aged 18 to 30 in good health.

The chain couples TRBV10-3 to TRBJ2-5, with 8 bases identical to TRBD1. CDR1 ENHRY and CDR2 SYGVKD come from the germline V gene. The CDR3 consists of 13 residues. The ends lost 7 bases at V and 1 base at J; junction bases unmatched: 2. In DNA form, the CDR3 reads TGTGCCATCAAGACAGGGGTCCAAGAGACCCAGTACTTC. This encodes CAIKTGVQETQYF.

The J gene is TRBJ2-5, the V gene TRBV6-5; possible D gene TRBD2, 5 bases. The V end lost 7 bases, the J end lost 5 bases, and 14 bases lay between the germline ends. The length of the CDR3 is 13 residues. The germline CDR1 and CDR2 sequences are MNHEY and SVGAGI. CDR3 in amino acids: CASTTPGSETQYF. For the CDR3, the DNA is TGTGCCAGCACCACTCCGGGGAGCGAGACCCAGTACTTC.

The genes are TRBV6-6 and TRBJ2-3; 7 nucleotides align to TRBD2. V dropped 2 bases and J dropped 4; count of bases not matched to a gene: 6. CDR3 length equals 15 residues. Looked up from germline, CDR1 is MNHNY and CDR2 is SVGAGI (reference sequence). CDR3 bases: TGTGCCAGCAGTTACAGGCGGGAGTTAGCAGATACGCAGTATTTT. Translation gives CASSYRRELADTQYF.

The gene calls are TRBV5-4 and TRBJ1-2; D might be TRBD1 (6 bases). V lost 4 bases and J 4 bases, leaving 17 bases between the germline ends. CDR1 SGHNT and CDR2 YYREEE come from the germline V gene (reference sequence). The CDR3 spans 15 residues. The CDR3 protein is CASSEPETGLYGYTF. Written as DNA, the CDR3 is TGTGCCAGCAGCGAACCGGAGACAGGCCTCTATGGCTACACCTTC.

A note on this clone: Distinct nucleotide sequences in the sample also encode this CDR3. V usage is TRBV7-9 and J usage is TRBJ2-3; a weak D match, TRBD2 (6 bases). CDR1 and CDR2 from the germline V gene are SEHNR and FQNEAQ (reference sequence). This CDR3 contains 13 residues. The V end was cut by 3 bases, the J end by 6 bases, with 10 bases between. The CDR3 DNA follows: TGTGCCAGCAGCTTCGCCGGGGGTGATACGCAGTATTTT. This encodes CASSFAGGDTQYF.

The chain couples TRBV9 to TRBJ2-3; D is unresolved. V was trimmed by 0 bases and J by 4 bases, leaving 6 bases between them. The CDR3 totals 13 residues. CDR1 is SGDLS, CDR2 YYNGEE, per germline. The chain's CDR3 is CASSVEHPDTQYF. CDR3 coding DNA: TGTGCCAGCAGCGTAGAACACCCAGATACGCAGTATTTT.

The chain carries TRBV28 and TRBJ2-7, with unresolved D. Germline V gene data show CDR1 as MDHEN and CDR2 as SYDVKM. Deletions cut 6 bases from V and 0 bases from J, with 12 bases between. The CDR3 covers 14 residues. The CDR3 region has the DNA TGTGCCAGCAGCCCCGGGTCCCGCTCCTACGAGCAGTACTTC. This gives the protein CASSPGSRSYEQYF.

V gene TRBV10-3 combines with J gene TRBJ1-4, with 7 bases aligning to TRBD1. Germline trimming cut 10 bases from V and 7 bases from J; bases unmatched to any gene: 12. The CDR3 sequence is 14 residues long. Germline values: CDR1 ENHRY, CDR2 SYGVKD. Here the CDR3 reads CASTSGQEGEKLFF. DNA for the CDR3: TGTGCCAGCACTTCTGGACAGGAAGGTGAAAAACTGTTTTTT.

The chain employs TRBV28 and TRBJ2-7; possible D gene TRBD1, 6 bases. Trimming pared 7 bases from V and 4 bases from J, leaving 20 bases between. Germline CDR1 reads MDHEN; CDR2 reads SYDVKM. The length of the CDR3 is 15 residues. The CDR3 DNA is TGTGCCAGCACGGTGACAGGCCAAGGAGTGTACGAGCAGTACTTC. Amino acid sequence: CASTVTGQGVYEQYF.

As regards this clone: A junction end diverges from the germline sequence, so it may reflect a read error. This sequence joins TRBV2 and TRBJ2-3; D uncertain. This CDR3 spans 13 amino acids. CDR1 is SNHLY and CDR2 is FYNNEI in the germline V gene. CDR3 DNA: TGTGCCAACAGTCTCAACCGTGGGGATACGCAGTATTTT. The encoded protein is CANSLNRGDTQYF.

CDR3 in DNA: TGTGCCAGCAGCTTGGCAGGGTCGATCTACGAGCAGTACTTC. Protein: CASSLAGSIYEQYF. The chain is built from TRBV5-6 and TRBJ2-7, with TRBD1 as a possible D gene (5 bases). Germline CDR1 reads SGHDT; CDR2 reads YYEEEE. V was shortened by 0 bases and J by 3 bases, with 10 bases between the two germline ends. CDR3 length equals 14 residues.

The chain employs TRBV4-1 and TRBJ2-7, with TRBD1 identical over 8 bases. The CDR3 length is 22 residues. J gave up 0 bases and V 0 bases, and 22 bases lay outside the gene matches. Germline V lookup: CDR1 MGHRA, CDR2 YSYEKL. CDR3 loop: CASSQDSWTGHHISSSSYEQYF. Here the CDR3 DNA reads TGCGCCAGCAGCCAAGATTCGTGGACAGGGCACCACATCTCTTCTAGCTCCTACGAGCAGTACTTC.

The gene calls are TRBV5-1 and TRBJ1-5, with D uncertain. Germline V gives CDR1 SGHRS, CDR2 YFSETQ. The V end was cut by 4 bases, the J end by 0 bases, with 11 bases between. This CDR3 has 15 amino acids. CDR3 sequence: CASSQDSSSNQPQHF. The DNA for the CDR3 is TGCGCCAGCAGCCAAGACTCCTCTAGCAATCAGCCCCAGCATTTT.

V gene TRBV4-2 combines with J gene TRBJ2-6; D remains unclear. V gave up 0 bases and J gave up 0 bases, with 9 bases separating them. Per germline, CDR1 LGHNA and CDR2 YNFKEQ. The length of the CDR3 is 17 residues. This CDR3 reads CASSQDLGGSGANVLTF. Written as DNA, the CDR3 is TGTGCCAGCAGCCAAGATTTGGGCGGCTCTGGGGCCAACGTCCTGACTTTC.

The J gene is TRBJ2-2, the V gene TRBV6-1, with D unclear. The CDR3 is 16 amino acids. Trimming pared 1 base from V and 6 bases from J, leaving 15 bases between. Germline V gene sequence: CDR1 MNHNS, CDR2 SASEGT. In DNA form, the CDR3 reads TGTGCCAGCAGTGAAGACAATTCCCTTTATCCCGGGGAGCTGTTTTTT. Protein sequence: CASSEDNSLYPGELFF.

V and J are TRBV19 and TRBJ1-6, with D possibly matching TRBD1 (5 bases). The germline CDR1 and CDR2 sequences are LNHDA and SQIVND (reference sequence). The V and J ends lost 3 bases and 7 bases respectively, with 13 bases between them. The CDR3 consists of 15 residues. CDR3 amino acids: CASSIASGTNSPLHF. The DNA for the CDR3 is TGTGCCAGTAGTATTGCTTCGGGGACCAATTCACCCCTCCACTTT.

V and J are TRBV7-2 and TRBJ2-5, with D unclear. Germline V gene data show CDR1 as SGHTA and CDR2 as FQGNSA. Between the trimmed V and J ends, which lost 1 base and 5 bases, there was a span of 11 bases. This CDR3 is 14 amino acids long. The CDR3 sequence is CASSLERPRETQYF. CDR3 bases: TGTGCCAGCAGCTTAGAGCGTCCACGGGAGACCCAGTACTTC.

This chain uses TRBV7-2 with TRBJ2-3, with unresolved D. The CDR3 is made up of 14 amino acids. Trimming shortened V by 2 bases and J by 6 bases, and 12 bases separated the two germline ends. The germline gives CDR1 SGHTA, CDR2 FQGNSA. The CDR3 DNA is TGTGCCAGCAGCTTACTGGACGCCGCCGATACGCAGTATTTT. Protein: CASSLLDAADTQYF.

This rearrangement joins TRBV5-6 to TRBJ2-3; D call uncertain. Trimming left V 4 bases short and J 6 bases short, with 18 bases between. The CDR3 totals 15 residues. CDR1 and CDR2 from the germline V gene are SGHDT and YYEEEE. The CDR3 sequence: CASSLRRSTFDTQYF. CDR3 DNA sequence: TGTGCCAGCAGCCTGCGCAGGTCCACTTTCGATACGCAGTATTTT.

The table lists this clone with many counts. The CDR3 DNA reads TGTGCCAGCAGCTTTATTGATTCACCCCTCCACTTT. This translates into CASSFIDSPLHF. V usage is TRBV11-2 and J usage is TRBJ1-6; D unresolved. V was clipped by 3 bases and J by 8 bases, with 5 bases between them. CDR1 is SGHAT, CDR2 FQNNGV, per germline. CDR3 size: 12 residues.

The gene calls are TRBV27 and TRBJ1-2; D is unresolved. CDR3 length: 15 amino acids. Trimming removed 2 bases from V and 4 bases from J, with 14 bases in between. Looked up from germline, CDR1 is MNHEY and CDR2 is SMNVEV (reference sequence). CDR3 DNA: TGTGCCAGCAGTTTAGCGTCCCCGCAAAGCTATGGCTACACCTTC. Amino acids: CASSLASPQSYGYTF.

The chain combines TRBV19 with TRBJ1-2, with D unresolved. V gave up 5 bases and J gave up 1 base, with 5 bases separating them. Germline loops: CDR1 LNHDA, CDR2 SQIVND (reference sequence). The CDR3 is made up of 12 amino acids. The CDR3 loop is CASSVNNYGYTF. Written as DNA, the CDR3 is TGTGCCAGTAGTGTAAATAACTATGGCTACACCTTC.